In this sample, the clone carrying this TCR beta chain turned up once. Repertoires were generated with immunoSEQ multiplex PCR, while TCRdb's copy carries only in-frame clones and drops some. The sample has tens of thousands of clones, over 90% seen once. The data derive from a study of siplizumab effects on memory and regulatory T cells. This TCR was recovered from a human donor in good health. The specimen sequenced was CD8+ T cells sorted from blood.

The CDR3 region is CASSQLVGSYNEQFF. CDR3 bases: TGTGCCAGCAGCCAGCTAGTGGGATCCTACAATGAGCAGTTCTTC. The V gene is TRBV7-9, the J gene TRBJ2-1; D remains unclear. The CDR3 is made up of 15 amino acids. V lost 5 bases, J lost 1 base, and 12 bases lay in between. The germline gives CDR1 SEHNR, CDR2 FQNEAQ (reference sequence). Using reference TRBV7-9 and TRBJ2-1 for the parts outside the CDR3, the full variable domain is DTGVSQNPRHKITKRGQNVTFRCDPISEHNRLYWYRQTLGQGPEFLTYFQNEAQLEKSRLLSDRFSAERPKGSFSTLEIQRTEQGDSAMYLCASSQLVGSYNEQFFGPGTRLTVL.